This T cell receptor beta chain was documented in a study of shared clonotypes between healthy human individuals. Findings and caveats of the study: On the whole, naive subsets had larger estimated richness than memory subsets had.

Comment on this clone: The antigen is undetermined.

CD45RA+ naive and CD45RA-negative memory subsets were separated from CD4+ cells. The test was conducted at deep level. The table came from immunoSEQ multiplex PCR; TCRdb's copy has only in-frame clones and leaves some out. The sample yields 2 million to 3 million clones, 93% seen once. The CDR3 length is 15 residues. Germline assignment: CDR1 SGHRS and CDR2 YFSETQ. With 0 bases removed from V and 6 bases from J, the gap between germline ends came to 13 bases. This sequence was found in a man aged 18 to 35 in good health. Some clones in this sample may be carry-over from other donors' samples. This chain connects TRBV5-1 to TRBJ2-1, with D tentatively TRBD2 (5 bases). The sequenced sample was naive CD4+ T cells from PBMCs. Subset denoted: CD45RA+ positively selected. CDR3 sequence: CASSLEAGPPNEQFF. The CDR3 nucleotides are TGCGCCAGCAGCTTGGAGGCGGGCCCACCCAATGAGCAGTTCTTC.